Given below is one T cell receptor (beta chain) in context. Original data processing: Amplification from reference gene primers served as the basis for estimated nucleated cell counts. TCRdb's table, derived via immunoSEQ multiplex PCR, lists solely in-frame clones and lacks some. The DNA was the basis for D and trimming; V, J and clone size are from that table. Of about 200,000 clones listed, 86% are singletons. V shed 1 base, J shed 2 bases, and the junction held 7 bases outside the gene matches. CDR3 length: 16 amino acids. Germline loops: CDR1 GTSNPN, CDR2 SVGIG (reference sequence). Participants were aged 18 to 89 years, lived in over 20 US areas, and enrolled virtually. Grouping used clinical history reported by participants in a survey and questionnaire. These data are taken from a study of blood T cell repertoires in COVID-19. Study overall: PBMCs, B-cell-depleted T cells, or T cells provided the cDNA or gDNA that made up the material.

Source material: PBMCs or T cells enriched from blood (not recorded which). The source of this sequence is a man in his forties with acute COVID-19. The rearrangement links TRBV30 to TRBJ1-5; 8 positions agree with TRBD1. CDR3 amino acids: CAWSASSGQGNQPQHF. In DNA form, the CDR3 reads TGTGCCTGGAGTGCTTCCTCGGGACAGGGCAATCAGCCCCAGCATTTT.